Listed below are T cell receptor beta chains from one sample, sequenced in a study of shared clonotypes between healthy human individuals. Method: immunoSEQ multiplex PCR; TCRdb's copy keeps in-frame clones and lacks some. The sample has hundreds of thousands of clones, around 93% seen once. The sequencing input was naive CD8+ T cells sorted from blood. The receptors shown here come from a man aged 25-40 years in good health. The CDR3 runs from the conserved cysteine through the conserved F or W. The D gene is left open where the match is weak. Clone size is given for some rows only: seen once, a few or many times, or a class if the clone is expanded.

V gene,clone size,D gene,J gene,CDR3 protein,CDR3 DNA
TRBV27,once,-,TRBJ2-1,CASSPASYNEQFF,TGTGCCAGCAGCCCGGCGTCCTACAATGAGCAGTTCTTC
TRBV2,-,-,TRBJ1-1,CASSDPREGQHTEAFF,TGTGCCAGCAGTGATCCCCGGGAGGGGCAGCACACTGAAGCTTTCTTT
TRBV7-6,-,TRBD2,TRBJ2-2,CASSDFTAGADTGELFF,TGTGCCAGCAGCGACTTCACGGCGGGAGCGGACACCGGGGAGCTGTTTTTT
TRBV5-1,-,-,TRBJ1-5,CASSPEGDQPQHF,TGCGCCAGCAGCCCAGAGGGGGATCAGCCCCAGCATTTT
TRBV2,-,TRBD1,TRBJ2-7,CASSETRDRALMSSYEQYF,TGTGCCAGCAGTGAAACCAGAGACAGGGCCCTTATGAGCTCCTACGAGCAGTACTTC
TRBV7-9,few,-,TRBJ2-7,CASSPSRIPNEQYF,TGTGCCAGCAGCCCCTCTCGAATTCCCAACGAGCAGTACTTC
TRBV11-3,-,-,TRBJ1-6,CASSLYGYSPLHF,TGTGCCAGCAGCTTATATGGATATTCACCCCTCCACTTT
TRBV5-6,-,-,TRBJ1-2,CASSLGRDYGYTF,TGTGCCAGCAGCTTGGGCAGAGACTATGGCTACACCTTC
TRBV27,-,-,TRBJ2-7,CASSLSSGDTHYEQYF,TGTGCCAGCAGTTTATCGTCCGGGGACACCCATTACGAGCAGTACTTC
TRBV11-2,-,-,TRBJ2-7,CASKGTYEQYF,TGTGCCAGCAAGGGGACCTACGAGCAGTACTTC
TRBV19,-,-,TRBJ2-7,CASSATITYEQYF,TGTGCCAGTAGTGCAACCATAACATACGAGCAGTACTTC
TRBV18,-,-,TRBJ2-3,CASSPLSADTQYF,TGTGCCAGCTCACCACTGTCCGCAGATACGCAGTATTTT
TRBV4-1,-,TRBD1,TRBJ1-2,CASSHHPGGGYGYTF,TGCGCCAGCAGCCACCATCCAGGGGGGGGCTATGGCTACACCTTC
TRBV6-5,-,TRBD2,TRBJ2-3,CASSPTSGSGDTQYF,TGTGCCAGCAGCCCCACTAGCGGGAGTGGAGATACGCAGTATTTT
TRBV2,-,-,TRBJ2-7,CASSEVSPGTYEQYF,TGTGCCAGCAGTGAGGTCAGCCCCGGGACCTACGAGCAGTACTTC
TRBV7-2,-,TRBD1,TRBJ2-5,CASSLATGGEPNHF,TGTGCCAGCAGCTTAGCCACAGGGGGTGAGCCCAACCACTTC
TRBV7-9,-,TRBD2,TRBJ2-1,CASSLGLAGGVEQFF,TGTGCCAGCAGCTTAGGACTAGCGGGAGGAGTGGAGCAGTTCTTC
TRBV27,once,TRBD1,TRBJ2-4,CASSSRGREAKNIQYF,TGTGCCAGCAGTAGCAGGGGGCGCGAAGCCAAAAACATTCAGTACTTC
TRBV4-1,-,TRBD2,TRBJ2-7,CASSQGGGRYEQYF,TGCGCCAGCAGCCAAGGCGGGGGGCGGTACGAGCAGTACTTC
TRBV27,-,TRBD1,TRBJ2-1,CASSVTGGNEQFF,TGTGCCAGCAGTGTGACAGGGGGCAATGAGCAGTTCTTC
TRBV13,-,-,TRBJ1-2,CASSPPGTADGYTF,TGTGCCAGCAGCCCACCCGGGACCGCGGATGGCTACACCTTC